This T cell receptor beta chain was sequenced for a study of CD8 T cells in ankylosing spondylitis. The study, taken as a whole, reports: Reported data indicate significant enrichment of disease-linked clones within matched ankylosing spondylitis synovial fluid. The authors found the disease-linked clones to be CD8+ and relatively rare in peripheral blood.

MiXCR was run by TCRdb on the 5' RACE reads, yielding one entry per CDR3 protein. The sample contains some 350,000 distinct CDR3 sequences, roughly 14% of which appear only once. Germline V CDR1 and CDR2: LGHNA, YNFKEQ. The CDR3 is 18 residues long. Trimming removed 0 bases from V and 0 bases from J; junction bases left unmatched: 11. About this clonotype itself: Its antigen is still unknown.

This chain links TRBV4-2 with TRBJ2-7; TRBD1 aligns across 7 bases. The sample comprised blood, either unsorted or a sorted T cell fraction (not recorded which). This sequence was found in a male donor with ankylosing spondylitis or in good health (not recorded which). The DNA of the CDR3 is TGTGCCAGCAGCCAAGATACAGTGGGACAGACTCTCTCCTACGAGCAGTACTTC. Translating gives CASSQDTVGQTLSYEQYF.